This T cell receptor (beta chain) was identified in a study of beta chain features in type 1 diabetes. Broader study findings: In cDNA sequencing, cells with high TCR expression could be over-represented. Shortening that was moderate but significant affected the TCRB CDR3s of Type 1 diabetes patients in all four CD4+ subsets.

Every donor provided one heparinised blood draw, which averaged approximately 120 mL. Expressed TCRB transcripts were sequenced because the entire RNA isolate underwent reverse transcription. Sequenced naive, central memory and regulatory T cell samples produced an average of roughly 3.9 million reads. Profiling relied on immunoSEQ multiplex PCR, and the TCRdb table lists in-frame clones only, not all of them. The sample holds almost 350,000 clones, around 8.5% seen once. The V gene's germline CDR1 is SGHDN and CDR2 FVKESK. V shed 4 bases and J shed 2 bases, with 3 bases lying between them. This CDR3 is 12 amino acids long. This clone occurred a few times. Its antigen remains unidentified.

This chain links TRBV14 with TRBJ1-3; no reliable D call. The sequencing sample was made of central memory CD4+ T cells from blood. The clonotype originates from a man aged 30 to 39 with type 1 diabetes. CDR3 sequence (DNA): TGTGCCAGCAGCCGGACTGGAAACACCATATATTTT. Amino acids: CASSRTGNTIYF.